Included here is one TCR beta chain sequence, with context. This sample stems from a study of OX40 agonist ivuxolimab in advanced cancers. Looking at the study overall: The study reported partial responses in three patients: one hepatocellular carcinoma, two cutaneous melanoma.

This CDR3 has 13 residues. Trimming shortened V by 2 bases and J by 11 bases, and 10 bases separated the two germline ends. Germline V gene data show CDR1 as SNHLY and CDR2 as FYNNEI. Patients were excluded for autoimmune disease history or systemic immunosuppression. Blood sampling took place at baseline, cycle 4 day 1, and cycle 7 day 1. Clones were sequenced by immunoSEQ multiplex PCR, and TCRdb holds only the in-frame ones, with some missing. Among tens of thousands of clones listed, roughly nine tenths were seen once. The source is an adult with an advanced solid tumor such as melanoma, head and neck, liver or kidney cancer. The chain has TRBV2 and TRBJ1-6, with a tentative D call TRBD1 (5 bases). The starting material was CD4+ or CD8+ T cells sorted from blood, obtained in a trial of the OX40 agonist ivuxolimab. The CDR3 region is CASSEQGGAPLHF. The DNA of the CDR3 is TGTGCCAGCAGTGAACAGGGAGGAGCACCCCTCCACTTT.